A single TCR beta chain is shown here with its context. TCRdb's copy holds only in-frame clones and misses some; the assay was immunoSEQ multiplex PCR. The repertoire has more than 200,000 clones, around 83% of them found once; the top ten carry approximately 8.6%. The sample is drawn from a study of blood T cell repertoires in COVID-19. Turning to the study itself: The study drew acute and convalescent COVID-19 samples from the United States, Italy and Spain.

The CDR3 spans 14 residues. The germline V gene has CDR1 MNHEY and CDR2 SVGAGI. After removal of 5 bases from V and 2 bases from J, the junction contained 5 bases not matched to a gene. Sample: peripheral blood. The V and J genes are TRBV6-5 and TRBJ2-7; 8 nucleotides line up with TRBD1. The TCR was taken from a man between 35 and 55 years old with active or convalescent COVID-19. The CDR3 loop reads CASSLTGAPYEQYF. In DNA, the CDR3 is TGTGCCAGCAGTCTGACAGGGGCCCCCTACGAGCAGTACTTC.